This TCR beta chain is from a study of regulatory T cells. On this clone: Antigen specificity is unknown.

Study results and caveats: In CD3G-deficient patients, conventional CD4+ T cells were enriched for hydrophobic CDR3 residues at positions 6 and 7.

Amplification used 52 TRBV primers and 13 TRBJ primers. The data were produced by immunoSEQ multiplex PCR, yet TCRdb's version contains in-frame clones alone and is incomplete. In the table there are 25,000 to 35,000 clones, less than 95% of which are singletons. Source material: conventional CD4+ T cells sorted from blood. The origin of this receptor is a person between 18 and 35 years old with CD3G deficiency.

CDR3: CASSPRYGLRGEQYF. The CDR3 DNA follows: TGTGCCAGCAGCCCTCGATACGGGTTGCGAGGGGAGCAGTACTTC. This sequence joins TRBV11-1 and TRBJ2-7, with D possibly TRBD2 on 5 matching bases. The V end was cut by 5 bases, the J end by 7 bases, with 21 bases between. The length of the CDR3 is 15 residues. From germline, CDR1 is SGHAT and CDR2 FQDESV (reference sequence).